These 18 T cell receptor beta chains were all obtained from the same sample, sequenced in a study of blood T cell repertoires in COVID-19. Sequencing used immunoSEQ multiplex PCR; TCRdb keeps in-frame clones, though not all of them. The profile shows approximately 220,000 clones, more than 80% of them singletons. Sample: peripheral blood. The source of these receptors is an elderly woman with acute or convalescent COVID-19.

The chain is built from TRBV2 and TRBJ2-5; tentatively, D is TRBD1 (5 bases). CDR1 and CDR2 (germline): SNHLY, FYNNEI. The CDR3 length is 14 residues. Trimming left V 4 bases short and J 3 bases short, with 12 bases between. CDR3 DNA sequence: TGTGCCAGCAGTGGACAGACGAGGAAAGAGACCCAGTACTTC. Translating it yields CASSGQTRKETQYF.

This clone was observed a handful of times. This chain uses TRBV19 with TRBJ1-5; D perhaps matches TRBD1 (6 bases). CDR3 size: 17 residues. Germline lookup yields CDR1 LNHDA and CDR2 SQIVND (reference sequence). Trimming stripped 3 bases from V and 1 base from J, with 16 bases between. CDR3 sequence (DNA): TGTGCCAGTAGTATTACAGGGTGGCCTCCGAGCAATCAGCCCCAGCATTTT. Translated, it gives CASSITGWPPSNQPQHF. Complete variable domain (other parts from reference TRBV19 and TRBJ1-5): DGGITQSPKYLFRKEGQNVTLSCEQNLNHDAMYWYRQDPGQGLRLIYYSQIVNDFQKGDIAEGYSVSREKKESFPLTVTSAQKNPTAFYLCASSITGWPPSNQPQHFGDGTRLSIL.

This clone was seen only a few times. This rearrangement joins TRBV19 to TRBJ2-1; 9 bases align to TRBD1. V shed 4 bases, J shed 4 bases, and the junction held 5 bases outside the gene matches. In germline, CDR1 is LNHDA, CDR2 SQIVND (reference sequence). This CDR3 is 15 amino acids long. CDR3 sequence reads: CASSKGQGGYNEQFF. DNA for the CDR3: TGTGCCAGTAGTAAGGGACAGGGCGGATACAATGAGCAGTTCTTC.

The chain has TRBV2 and TRBJ2-1; 8 nucleotides agree with TRBD2. CDR3 length: 15 amino acids. Germline-derived CDR1 and CDR2 are SNHLY and FYNNEI. V was pared by 3 bases and J by 0 bases, with 1 base of the junction left unmatched. For the CDR3, the DNA is TGTGCCAGCAGTGACACTAGCGGCTCCTACAATGAGCAGTTCTTC. Encoded protein: CASSDTSGSYNEQFF.

The chain joins TRBV12-1 to TRBJ2-7; the table's D call, TRBD2, has no DNA check behind it. TRBV12-1 is termed a pseudogene. The CDR3 is made up of 15 amino acids. CDR3 DNA sequence: TGTGCCAGCAGCTTTGGGACTTCGGACCCCTACGAGCAGTACTTC. It is translated as CASSFGTSDPYEQYF.

V is TRBV5-6 and J is TRBJ2-3; TRBD2 aligns across 7 bases. Germline V gene data show CDR1 as SGHDT and CDR2 as YYEEEE. The CDR3 spans 13 residues. The V gene end was trimmed by 6 bases and the J gene end by 3 bases; junction bases not matched to a gene: 4. CDR3 in amino acids: CASIMGGTDTQYF. The DNA for the CDR3 is TGTGCCAGCATCATGGGGGGGACAGATACGCAGTATTTT.

The gene calls are TRBV19 and TRBJ1-5; D remains ambiguous. There are 11 residues in the CDR3. The V gene's germline CDR1 is LNHDA and CDR2 SQIVND (reference sequence). V was cut by 4 bases and J by 11 bases, with 9 bases left in between. CDR3 sequence reads: CASSTVEAQHF. Written as DNA, the CDR3 is TGTGCCAGTAGTACGGTCGAGGCCCAGCATTTT.

This clone was counted a few times. CDR3 DNA sequence: TGTGCCAGCAGTGATTTCCTCAGGAACGGCTATGAAAAACTGTTTTTT. Its protein is CASSDFLRNGYEKLFF. This rearrangement joins TRBV6-1 to TRBJ1-4; no clear D. The CDR3 has 16 residues. Germline assignment: CDR1 MNHNS and CDR2 SASEGT. The V and J ends lost 3 bases and 6 bases respectively, with 17 bases between them.

The chain joins TRBV4-3 to TRBJ2-2, with a possible D match to TRBD1 (7 bases). The CDR3 extends over 16 amino acids. Germline V gene lookup returns CDR1 LGHNA and CDR2 YSLEER. Trimming stripped 3 bases from V and 5 bases from J, with 16 bases between. The CDR3 sequence is CASSQGRDSRTGELFF. For the CDR3, the DNA is TGCGCCAGCAGCCAGGGGCGGGACAGTCGGACCGGGGAGCTGTTTTTT.

This rearrangement joins TRBV6-5 to TRBJ2-3; 13 positions agree with TRBD2. The junction had 2 bases not matched to a gene; V was cut back by 6 bases and J by 8 bases. The CDR3 is made up of 13 amino acids. Germline V gene lookup returns CDR1 MNHEY and CDR2 SVGAGI. CDR3 amino acids: CASRTSGGLTQYF. CDR3 bases: TGTGCCAGCAGGACTAGCGGGGGGCTTACGCAGTATTTT.

V and J are TRBV5-1 and TRBJ1-2; tentative D call: TRBD1 (5 bases). The germline V and J ends were trimmed by 2 bases and 0 bases, with 11 bases remaining between them. Germline CDR1 and CDR2: SGHRS and YFSETQ. The CDR3 is 15 residues long. CDR3 loop: CASSFETGANYGYTF. The CDR3 DNA reads TGCGCCAGCAGCTTTGAAACGGGGGCTAACTATGGCTACACCTTC.

The rearrangement joins TRBV5-1 to TRBJ2-1, with D maybe TRBD1 (6 bases). Germline V gene sequence: CDR1 SGHRS, CDR2 YFSETQ. The CDR3 spans 16 residues. The V and J ends lost 3 bases and 0 bases respectively, with 13 bases between them. DNA of the CDR3: TGCGCCAGCAGCTGGGACACTTCGAGCTCCTACAATGAGCAGTTCTTC. It is translated as CASSWDTSSSYNEQFF.

The CDR3 nucleotides read TGTGCCAGCAGCCAAGATATCCGGGACTGGGGGACCCAGTACTTC. Encoded protein: CASSQDIRDWGTQYF. The chain carries TRBV4-2 and TRBJ2-5; TRBD2 is a possible D gene (6 bases). V lost 0 bases and J 7 bases, leaving 15 bases between the germline ends. Per the germline V gene, CDR1 is LGHNA and CDR2 is YNFKEQ. This CDR3 spans 15 amino acids.

J is TRBJ2-1 and V is TRBV10-3, with D uncertain. There are 14 residues in the CDR3. CDR1 and CDR2 from the germline V gene are ENHRY and SYGVKD. V gave up 8 bases and J gave up 4 bases, with 15 bases separating them. The CDR3 DNA follows: TGTGCCATCCGGCCCGGCGGAATATACAATGAGCAGTTCTTC. It translates to CAIRPGGIYNEQFF.

This chain links TRBV4-2 with TRBJ2-1; 10 positions match TRBD2. CDR1 and CDR2 (germline): LGHNA, YNFKEQ. There are 15 residues in the CDR3. J was trimmed by 3 bases and V by 4 bases; bases with no gene match: 3. In DNA form, the CDR3 reads TGTGCCAGCAGCCCCAGCGGGGGGGGCTACAATGAGCAGTTCTTC. This translates into CASSPSGGGYNEQFF.

The chain combines TRBV6-5 with TRBJ2-7, with 11 bases identical to TRBD1. The germline V gene encodes CDR1 MNHEY and CDR2 SVGAGI. This CDR3 is 13 amino acids long. V trimming: 7 bases; J trimming: 6 bases; junction bases outside the gene matches: 5. For the CDR3, the DNA is TGTGCCAGCACCGGACAGGGGGCTCTCGAGCAGTACTTC. Residues: CASTGQGALEQYF.

This clone has more than one count but fewer than ten. This rearrangement joins TRBV30 to TRBJ2-1, with D possibly matching TRBD1 (6 bases). V gave up 1 base and J gave up 9 bases, with 16 bases separating them. The CDR3 is made up of 14 amino acids. Per germline, CDR1 GTSNPN and CDR2 SVGIG (reference sequence). CDR3 protein: CAWSARMGASEQFF. As DNA, the CDR3 is TGTGCCTGGAGTGCCCGCATGGGGGCCAGTGAGCAGTTCTTC. The whole variable domain, remainder taken from reference TRBV30 and TRBJ2-1, is SQTIHQWPATLVQPVGSPLSLECTVEGTSNPNLYWYRQAAGRGLQLLFYSVGIGQISSEVPQNLSASRPQDRQFILSSKKLLLSDSGFYLCAWSARMGASEQFFGPGTRLTVL.

This clone was recorded once. The chain uses TRBV5-4 and TRBJ2-5; tentative D call: TRBD1 (6 bases). The CDR3 consists of 14 residues. V was clipped by 3 bases and J by 4 bases, with 13 bases between them. Germline V gene data show CDR1 as SGHNT and CDR2 as YYREEE (reference sequence). CDR3 region: CASSSAGVGETQYF. The CDR3 DNA reads TGTGCCAGCAGCTCGGCAGGGGTGGGAGAGACCCAGTACTTC.